Detailed here is one TCR beta chain. The antigen is unknown. Synthesis of TCR cDNA relied on 5'RACE template switching, which attached a universal primer site and UMIs. Via MiXCR, TCRdb re-called the 5' RACE reads, giving one row per CDR3 protein. Of a few hundred thousand distinct CDR3 sequences listed, approximately 10% are singletons. These data come from a study of T cells after yellow fever vaccination. Across the whole study: Fractions of low cell number were prepared using SMART-Seq v4 Ultra Low Input.

The CDR3 consists of 16 residues. Germline V gene sequence: CDR1 SGHNT, CDR2 YYREEE (reference sequence). The V end lost 2 bases, the J end lost 3 bases, and 17 bases lay between the germline ends. Overall study findings and caveats: Detected again after the booster were most primary-vaccination clones, at nearly 97% CD4 and nearly 90% CD8.

The source was PBMCs, collected on the day of the first yellow fever vaccination. The chain employs TRBV5-4 and TRBJ1-1; D remains unclear. This clonotype originated in a man aged 18 to 30 who received the YFV17D yellow fever vaccine. CDR3 residues: CASSLIGAPGHTEAFF. The CDR3, as DNA: TGTGCCAGCAGCTTAATCGGAGCTCCCGGTCACACTGAAGCTTTCTTT.